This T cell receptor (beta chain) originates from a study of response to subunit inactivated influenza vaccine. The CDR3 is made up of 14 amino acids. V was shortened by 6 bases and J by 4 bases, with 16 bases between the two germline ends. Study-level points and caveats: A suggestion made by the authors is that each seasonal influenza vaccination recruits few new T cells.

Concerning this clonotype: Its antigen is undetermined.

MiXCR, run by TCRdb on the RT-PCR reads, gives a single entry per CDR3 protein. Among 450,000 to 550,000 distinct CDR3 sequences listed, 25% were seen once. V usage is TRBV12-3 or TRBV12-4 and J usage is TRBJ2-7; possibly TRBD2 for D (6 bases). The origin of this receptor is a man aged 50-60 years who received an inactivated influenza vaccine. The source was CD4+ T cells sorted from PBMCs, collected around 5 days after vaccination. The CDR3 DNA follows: TGTGCCAGCAGCCCCGGGACTGGCTATTACGAGCAGTACTTC. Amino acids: CASSPGTGYYEQYF.